Below, 28 T cell receptor beta chains from the same sample are listed, as sequenced in a study of CD8 T cells in Susac syndrome. The RNA input was roughly 0.45 to 1 ug, and it was reverse transcribed with random hexamers. TCRdb called the immunoSEQ multiplex PCR reads again in MiXCR, with one record for every CDR3 protein. The sample carries 75,000 to 100,000 distinct CDR3 sequences, around 94% recorded once. What was sequenced was CD8+ T cells from PBMCs. These receptors came from a human donor in good health.

The V gene is TRBV6-2 or TRBV6-3, the J gene TRBJ2-7; D is ambiguous. The germline V gene encodes CDR1 MNHEY and CDR2 SVGEGT. Trimming shortened V by 2 bases and J by 2 bases, and 10 bases separated the two germline ends. CDR3 length: 14 amino acids. In DNA, the CDR3 is TGTGCCAGCAGTTACGACTCCTCGCCCTACGAGCAGTACTTC. Amino acids: CASSYDSSPYEQYF.

This chain links TRBV6-4 with TRBJ2-2; 10 bases line up with TRBD2. The CDR3 loop spans 16 amino acids. CDR1 and CDR2 from the germline V gene are MRHNA and SNTAGT. The J segment lost 2 bases and the V segment lost 6 bases, leaving 6 bases of the junction unmatched. CDR3 sequence (DNA): TGTGCCAGCAGAGTACTAGCGGGGTTCAACACCGGGGAGCTGTTTTTT. This gives the protein CASRVLAGFNTGELFF.

The chain carries TRBV20-1 and TRBJ2-3; D assignment may be TRBD1 or TRBD2 (5 bases each). V dropped 0 bases and J dropped 2 bases, with 18 bases sitting between them. The CDR3 loop spans 17 amino acids. The V gene's germline CDR1 is DFQATT and CDR2 SNEGSKA (reference sequence). The CDR3 here is CSARDPPPGTITDTQYF. DNA for the CDR3: TGCAGTGCTAGAGATCCGCCCCCAGGGACCATCACAGATACGCAGTATTTT.

The chain has TRBV19 and TRBJ1-4; D gene unclear. This CDR3 has 14 residues. CDR1 is LNHDA and CDR2 is SQIVND in the germline V gene (reference sequence). Trimming took 0 bases from V and 6 from J, leaving 8 bases between them. CDR3 in amino acids: CASSIDGSDEKLFF. CDR3 bases: TGTGCCAGTAGTATAGACGGATCGGATGAAAAACTGTTTTTT.

This clonotype has a single count. The chain has TRBV13 and TRBJ1-2, with D unresolved. The CDR3 spans 12 residues. Germline V gene lookup returns CDR1 PRHDT and CDR2 FYEKMQ (reference sequence). V was clipped by 0 bases and J by 7 bases, with 6 bases between them. The CDR3 DNA follows: TGTGCCAGCAGCTTAGGGGTCTCTGGCTACACCTTC. Protein: CASSLGVSGYTF.

The V call is TRBV7-9, the J call TRBJ1-2; D unresolved. From germline, CDR1 is SEHNR and CDR2 FQNEAQ (reference sequence). The germline V and J ends were trimmed by 6 bases and 8 bases, with 10 bases remaining between them. There are 11 residues in the CDR3. The CDR3 nucleotides read TGTGCCAGCAGGGGCCTTGGCGGCTACACCTTC. Protein: CASRGLGGYTF.

The J gene is TRBJ1-1, the V gene TRBV29-1, with 7 bases matching TRBD1. Germline loops: CDR1 SQVTM, CDR2 ANQGSEA. This CDR3 has 11 amino acids. The V segment lost 6 bases and the J segment 7 bases; nucleotides outside the gene matches: 5. The CDR3 coding sequence is TGCAGCGTCCCAACAGGGGTTGAAGCTTTCTTT. This encodes CSVPTGVEAFF.

This rearrangement joins TRBV6-5 to TRBJ2-1; D is unresolved. This CDR3 has 11 residues. Trimming stripped 8 bases from V and 5 bases from J, with 7 bases between. Germline CDR1 reads MNHEY; CDR2 reads SVGAGI. CDR3 residues: CASGGDNEQFF. The CDR3, as DNA: TGTGCCAGCGGCGGAGACAATGAGCAGTTCTTC.

The rearrangement joins TRBV6-2 or TRBV6-3 to TRBJ2-7, with a weak D call TRBD1 (6 bases). The CDR3 totals 12 residues. The V gene's germline CDR1 is MNHEY and CDR2 SVGEGT. Between the trimmed V and J ends, which lost 6 bases and 6 bases, there was a span of 12 bases. In nucleotides, the CDR3 is TGTGCCAGCAGATTAACAGGGATCGAGCAGTACTTC. Translated, it gives CASRLTGIEQYF.

The chain links TRBV12-3 or TRBV12-4 to TRBJ1-2; no reliable D call. V was clipped by 7 bases and J by 2 bases, with 11 bases between them. CDR3 length equals 13 residues. The CDR3 sequence is CASTIGVNYGYTF. CDR3 nucleotides: TGTGCCAGCACCATCGGAGTAAACTATGGCTACACCTTC.

The genes are TRBV9 and TRBJ1-5; D not resolved. This CDR3 has 14 residues. Per the germline V gene, CDR1 is SGDLS and CDR2 is YYNGEE. The V end lost 3 bases, the J end lost 0 bases, and 7 bases lay between the germline ends. The DNA for the CDR3 is TGTGCCAGCAGCGAATCGGTTAGCAATCAGCCCCAGCATTTT. Translating it yields CASSESVSNQPQHF.

The chain uses TRBV7-8 and TRBJ2-1; D possibly corresponds to TRBD2 (5 bases). The CDR3 contains 15 residues. Germline CDR1 SGHVS, CDR2 FQNEAQ. Trimming took off 5 bases at V and 6 bases at J, with 17 bases between the two ends. The CDR3 bases are TGTGCCAGCAGCCTCGACGGGCGAGGGTCCAATGAGCAGTTCTTC. It encodes CASSLDGRGSNEQFF.

This clonotype was recorded once. This CDR3 is CASSLRGDRVDEQFF. CDR3 bases: TGTGCCAGCAGTTTAAGGGGGGACAGGGTGGATGAGCAGTTCTTC. The chain recombines TRBV28 with TRBJ2-1; 9 positions match TRBD1. Germline V CDR1 and CDR2: MDHEN, SYDVKM. V was clipped by 2 bases and J by 8 bases; unmatched bases: 7. The CDR3 length is 15 residues. Supplemented by reference TRBV28 and TRBJ2-1, the full variable domain reads DVKVTQSSRYLVKRTGEKVFLECVQDMDHENMFWYRQDPGLGLRLIYFSYDVKMKEKGDIPEGYSVSREKKERFSLILESASTNQTSMYLCASSLRGDRVDEQFFGPGTRLTVL.

The chain is built from TRBV4-1 and TRBJ2-2, with D tentatively TRBD1 or TRBD2 (6 bases each). The CDR3 spans 13 residues. Germline CDR1 reads MGHRA; CDR2 reads YSYEKL. Trimming pared 7 bases from V and 5 bases from J, leaving 11 bases between. Here the CDR3 DNA reads TGCGCCAGCACACAGGGACTTACCGGGGAGCTGTTTTTT. It is translated as CASTQGLTGELFF.

The chain links TRBV25-1 to TRBJ2-2; D is unclear. V shed 5 bases and J shed 4 bases, with 11 bases lying between them. The CDR3 covers 14 residues. CDR1 and CDR2 (germline): MGHDK, SYGVNS. This CDR3 reads CASSRAGLTGELFF. In nucleotides, the CDR3 is TGTGCCAGCAGTCGGGCCGGTCTCACCGGGGAGCTGTTTTTT.

The rearrangement joins TRBV9 to TRBJ2-3; 11 nucleotides match TRBD2. The V and J ends lost 10 bases and 2 bases, in that order; junction bases with no gene match: 6. This CDR3 region has 14 residues. Looked up from germline, CDR1 is SGDLS and CDR2 is YYNGEE. This CDR3 reads CAGSSGGNTDTQYF. As DNA, the CDR3 is TGTGCCGGGTCTAGCGGGGGGAACACAGATACGCAGTATTTT. Drawing the rest from reference TRBV9 and TRBJ2-3, the complete variable domain is DSGVTQTPKHLITATGQRVTLRCSPRSGDLSVYWYQQSLDQGLQFLIQYYNGEERAKGNILERFSAQQFPDLHSELNLSSLELGDSALYFCAGSSGGNTDTQYFGPGTRLTVL.

This chain joins TRBV28 and TRBJ2-5; perhaps D is TRBD1 or TRBD2 (6 bases each). This CDR3 spans 14 amino acids. Trimming shortened V by 3 bases and J by 5 bases, and 13 bases separated the two germline ends. The germline V gene has CDR1 MDHEN and CDR2 SYDVKM. CDR3 DNA: TGTGCCAGCAGTTTGAGTGGGGGGCCTGAGACCCAGTACTTC. This codes for CASSLSGGPETQYF.

The rearrangement uses TRBV7-8 and TRBJ2-3; D remains ambiguous. Germline lookup yields CDR1 SGHVS and CDR2 FQNEAQ. There are 12 residues in the CDR3. Between the trimmed V and J ends, which lost 4 bases and 3 bases, there was a span of 5 bases. The CDR3 spells CASSSETDTQYF. In DNA, the CDR3 is TGTGCCAGCAGCTCAGAAACAGATACGCAGTATTTT.

In this sample, this clonotype turned up once. In DNA, the CDR3 is TGCAGCGTTGCTACAGGGGGCCAGGGCACTGAAGCTTTCTTT. Its protein is CSVATGGQGTEAFF. The chain joins TRBV29-1 to TRBJ1-1; TRBD1 matches 9 bases. Trimming at V came to 4 bases and at J to 4 bases, leaving 7 bases not matched to a gene. This CDR3 has 14 amino acids. Germline lookup yields CDR1 SQVTM and CDR2 ANQGSEA. The entire variable domain, with the rest obtained from reference TRBV29-1 and TRBJ1-1, is as follows: SAVISQKPSRDICQRGTSLTIQCQVDSQVTMMFWYRQQPGQSLTLIATANQGSEATYESGFVIDKFPISRPNLTFSTLTVSNMSPEDSSIYLCSVATGGQGTEAFFGQGTRLTVV.

The J gene is TRBJ1-1, the V gene TRBV12-3 or TRBV12-4, with 11 nucleotides matching TRBD1. The CDR3 is 14 residues long. V lost 3 bases, J lost 8 bases, and 5 bases stayed unmatched. Here the CDR3 reads CASSFSGTGGEAFF. The CDR3 DNA reads as TGTGCCAGCAGTTTTTCTGGGACAGGGGGAGAAGCTTTCTTT.

The genes are TRBV27 and TRBJ1-2; 7 positions match TRBD1. Per the germline V gene, CDR1 is MNHEY and CDR2 is SMNVEV (reference sequence). The trim removed 2 bases at V and 2 bases at J, leaving 8 bases unmatched. This CDR3 is 16 amino acids long. In nucleotides, the CDR3 is TGTGCCAGCAGTTTAGCCGGGGAAGGGGGCAACTATGGCTACACCTTC. This encodes CASSLAGEGGNYGYTF.

This chain links TRBV29-1 with TRBJ2-7; D might be TRBD2 (8 bases). Looked up from germline, CDR1 is SQVTM and CDR2 is ANQGSEA. V was trimmed by 4 bases and J by 4 bases, leaving 23 bases between them. CDR3 size: 16 residues. CDR3 amino acids: CSVVGGEQGNVYEQYF. As DNA, the CDR3 is TGCAGCGTTGTCGGGGGGGAACAGGGGAACGTTTACGAGCAGTACTTC.

The rearrangement joins TRBV7-9 to TRBJ1-6; no definite D call. V lost 5 bases, J lost 4 bases, and 15 bases lay in between. Germline assignment: CDR1 SEHNR and CDR2 FQNEAQ (reference sequence). The CDR3 totals 16 residues. The CDR3 DNA follows: TGTGCCAGCAGCCCCCCTGCGGAGACGTATAATTCACCCCTCCACTTT. Protein: CASSPPAETYNSPLHF.

This chain joins TRBV3-1 and TRBJ2-3; tentative D call: TRBD2 (5 bases). Per germline, CDR1 LGHDT and CDR2 YNNKEL (reference sequence). V lost 4 bases and J lost 4, with 18 bases in between. The CDR3 contains 16 residues. CDR3: CASSRPGWDLPDTQYF. DNA for the CDR3: TGTGCCAGCAGCCGCCCGGGATGGGATCTCCCAGATACGCAGTATTTT.

The genes are TRBV12-3 or TRBV12-4 and TRBJ2-7, with 8 bases aligning to TRBD1. The V gene end was trimmed by 1 base and the J gene end by 6 bases; junction bases not matched to a gene: 5. The CDR3 totals 14 residues. The CDR3 region has the DNA TGTGCCAGCAGTTTAGGACGTACAGGGGGCGAGCAGTACTTC. Its translation is CASSLGRTGGEQYF.

This sequence joins TRBV9 and TRBJ1-5; D is possibly TRBD1 (5 bases). There are 14 residues in the CDR3. Per the germline V gene, CDR1 is SGDLS and CDR2 is YYNGEE. Between the trimmed V and J ends, which lost 3 bases and 2 bases, there was a span of 9 bases. CDR3 region: CASSAGLGNQPQHF. The DNA of the CDR3 is TGTGCCAGCAGCGCGGGACTTGGCAATCAGCCCCAGCATTTT.

As DNA, the CDR3 is TGCAGTGCGGCACAGGGAGTTGGCTACGAGCAGTACTTC. Its translation: CSAAQGVGYEQYF. This chain uses TRBV20-1 with TRBJ2-7, with a weak D call TRBD1 (6 bases). CDR1 is DFQATT and CDR2 is SNEGSKA in the germline V gene (reference sequence). The V end was cut by 6 bases, the J end by 3 bases, with 15 bases between. This CDR3 contains 13 residues.

The chain combines TRBV7-9 with TRBJ2-7; possible D gene TRBD1, 5 bases. Per the germline V gene, CDR1 is SEHNR and CDR2 is FQNEAQ (reference sequence). Trimming cost V 5 bases and J 3 bases, with 14 bases left between them. The CDR3 extends over 14 amino acids. The CDR3 DNA reads TGTGCCAGCAGCCCCGTAACAGGAATCTACGAGCAGTACGTC. This gives the protein CASSPVTGIYEQYV.